This passage covers 17 T cell receptor beta chains from one sample sequenced in a study of blood T cell repertoires in COVID-19. Produced via immunoSEQ multiplex PCR; TCRdb's table is partial and in-frame only. The data show approximately 200,000 clones, with 86% seen just once and 7.5% to 10% held by the top ten. Sequenced sample: PBMCs or T cells enriched from blood (not recorded which). These receptors came from a woman in her 30s who had recovered from COVID-19.

The V and J genes are TRBV19 and TRBJ2-2; 8 bases are a match to TRBD1. The germline CDR1 and CDR2 sequences are LNHDA and SQIVND (reference sequence). V was pared by 6 bases and J by 4 bases, with 10 bases of the junction left unmatched. The CDR3 contains 16 residues. The CDR3 sequence: CASSFPTGVATGELFF. DNA of the CDR3: TGTGCCAGTAGCTTCCCGACAGGGGTAGCCACCGGGGAGCTGTTTTTT.

The chain is built from TRBV4-1 and TRBJ2-1; 9 bases align to TRBD2. The CDR3 consists of 15 residues. The germline V gene has CDR1 MGHRA and CDR2 YSYEKL. V gave up 4 bases and J gave up 5 bases; unmatched junction bases: 6. CDR3 sequence (DNA): TGCGCCAGCAGCCCAGTAGCGGGAGTGAACAATGAGCAGTTCTTC. Amino acids: CASSPVAGVNNEQFF.

V and J are TRBV20-1 and TRBJ1-2; a weak D match, TRBD1 (6 bases). The CDR3 is 13 residues long. Germline V gene data show CDR1 as DFQATT and CDR2 as SNEGSKA (reference sequence). Trimming stripped 3 bases from V and 5 bases from J, with 13 bases between. The CDR3 nucleotides read TGCAGTGCTAGTGAGGACAGTCTTTATGGCTACACCTTC. It yields the protein CSASEDSLYGYTF.

J is TRBJ1-5 and V is TRBV25-1; D remains ambiguous. With 6 bases removed from V and 5 bases from J, the gap between germline ends came to 8 bases. Germline V lookup: CDR1 MGHDK, CDR2 SYGVNS. The CDR3 totals 12 residues. The CDR3 here is CASSQVDQPQHF. The CDR3 DNA sequence: TGTGCCAGCAGCCAGGTCGATCAGCCCCAGCATTTT.

The chain couples TRBV4-1 to TRBJ2-1; D is unclear. The CDR3 runs to 12 residues. V lost 3 bases and J 5 bases, leaving 5 bases between the germline ends. Germline values: CDR1 MGHRA, CDR2 YSYEKL. The CDR3 loop reads CASSHEHNEQFF. The CDR3 DNA sequence: TGCGCCAGCAGCCATGAGCACAATGAGCAGTTCTTC.

CDR3 residues: CASSLASWANTEAFF. The CDR3 DNA reads as TGTGCCAGCAGCTTAGCGTCTTGGGCGAACACTGAAGCTTTCTTT. The chain is built from TRBV7-2 and TRBJ1-1; no clear D. The CDR3 is 15 amino acids. Germline CDR1 reads SGHTA; CDR2 reads FQGNSA. V dropped 0 bases and J dropped 1 base, with 9 bases sitting between them.

The V call is TRBV6-4, the J call TRBJ2-7; D is possibly TRBD2 (5 bases). Germline CDR1 is MRHNA and CDR2 is SNTAGT. The V and J ends lost 9 bases and 2 bases respectively, with 17 bases between them. The CDR3 has 14 residues. Here the CDR3 DNA reads TGTGCCAGTAAGCGGCAGGAACCAACCTACGAGCAGTACTTC. It is translated as CASKRQEPTYEQYF.

The gene calls are TRBV7-2 and TRBJ2-5; 10 nucleotides match TRBD1. After removal of 5 bases from V and 5 bases from J, the junction contained 8 bases not matched to a gene. CDR1 is SGHTA, CDR2 FQGNSA, per germline. This CDR3 has 15 amino acids. CDR3: CASSQQTGGGETQYF. The CDR3 DNA sequence: TGTGCCAGCAGCCAGCAGACAGGGGGCGGGGAGACCCAGTACTTC.

The rearrangement joins TRBV7-9 to TRBJ1-1, with 8 bases that match TRBD1. The J segment lost 6 bases and the V segment lost 0 bases, leaving 6 bases of the junction unmatched. This CDR3 is 15 amino acids long. From germline, CDR1 is SEHNR and CDR2 FQNEAQ (reference sequence). CDR3 DNA sequence: TGTGCCAGCAGCTTAGCAAGGACAGGGCGGCCTGAAGCTTTCTTT. Its protein product is CASSLARTGRPEAFF.

The chain links TRBV4-2 to TRBJ1-1, with D possibly matching TRBD1 (5 bases). Trimming pared 3 bases from V and 0 bases from J, leaving 20 bases between. CDR1 and CDR2 from the germline V gene are LGHNA and YNFKEQ. CDR3 size: 18 residues. The CDR3 region has the DNA TGTGCCAGCAGCCAGGATTCGACAGATAAGGTATTGAACACTGAAGCTTTCTTT. Its translation: CASSQDSTDKVLNTEAFF.

This clone came up a few times. The chain is built from TRBV7-6 and TRBJ2-7; 7 nucleotides align to TRBD1. Germline CDR1 is SGHVS and CDR2 is FNYEAQ. The CDR3 loop spans 14 amino acids. Losses at the gene ends were 5 bases for V and 3 bases for J; bases not matched to a gene: 7. The CDR3 DNA sequence: TGTGCCAGCAGCCTAGGACAGGATTTCTACGAGCAGTACTTC. This encodes CASSLGQDFYEQYF.

The chain joins TRBV6-5 to TRBJ2-5, with 12 positions matching TRBD1. This CDR3 is built from 15 residues. J was trimmed by 6 bases and V by 5 bases; bases with no gene match: 7. CDR1 and CDR2 (germline): MNHEY, SVGAGI. The CDR3 is CASSTGTGGDQTQYF. The CDR3 DNA follows: TGTGCCAGCAGTACCGGGACAGGGGGCGATCAGACCCAGTACTTC.

The genes are TRBV27 and TRBJ2-2, with D perhaps TRBD1 (5 bases). V was trimmed by 5 bases and J by 7 bases, leaving 17 bases between them. Germline V CDR1 and CDR2: MNHEY, SMNVEV (reference sequence). The CDR3 sequence is 15 residues long. CDR3 nucleotide sequence: TGTGCCAGCAGTCAGGACACGTCGCAAGGCGGGGAGCTGTTTTTT. Translated, it gives CASSQDTSQGGELFF.

As DNA, the CDR3 is TGTGCCAGCAGTTTTGGGTACCACGGGGTTGGAAACACCATATATTTT. Amino acid sequence: CASSFGYHGVGNTIYF. The chain combines TRBV28 with TRBJ1-3; D call uncertain. The germline CDR1 and CDR2 sequences are MDHEN and SYDVKM. This CDR3 comprises 16 residues. The V end lost 3 bases, the J end lost 3 bases, and 15 bases lay between the germline ends.

Written as DNA, the CDR3 is TGTGCCACTTCAATAGCGGGCCCCAATGAGCAGTTCTTC. This translates into CATSIAGPNEQFF. The chain uses TRBV15 and TRBJ2-1, with TRBD2 matching over 7 bases. The CDR3 sequence is 13 residues long. In germline, CDR1 is LNHNV, CDR2 YYDKDF (reference sequence). V trimming: 9 bases; J trimming: 6 bases; junction bases outside the gene matches: 8.

As concerns this clone: At the DNA level, this CDR3 is encoded by other sequences in the same sample as well. This chain joins TRBV2 and TRBJ2-1, with D unresolved. The CDR3 extends over 11 amino acids. CDR1 is SNHLY, CDR2 FYNNEI, per germline. V lost 7 bases to trimming and J lost 9 bases, with 10 bases between them. In DNA, the CDR3 is TGTGCCAGCACCGCATCTAGTGAGCAGTTCTTC. Translation: CASTASSEQFF.

For the CDR3, the DNA is TGTGCCAGCAGCTTAGGCCAGGGGTTTTTCTACGAGCAGTACTTC. Its protein is CASSLGQGFFYEQYF. The chain links TRBV7-7 to TRBJ2-7; TRBD1 might be the D (6 bases). This CDR3 has 15 residues. From germline, CDR1 is SSHAT and CDR2 FNYEAQ (reference sequence). Trimming shortened V by 1 base and J by 3 bases, and 13 bases separated the two germline ends.